These T cell receptor beta chains were read from a single sample in a study of blood T cell repertoires in COVID-19. TCRdb's table, derived via immunoSEQ multiplex PCR, lists solely in-frame clones and lacks some. The sample consists of about 240,000 clones, about four fifths of them appearing once. The sample consisted of peripheral blood. The origin of the receptors is a woman older than 75 with COVID-19, enrolled during active disease. Each CDR3 is given without its conserved first and last residue.

J	V	CDR3
TRBJ2-7	TRBV28	ASSTPRLLVNEQY
TRBJ1-2	TRBV3-1/TRBV3-2	ASSHLGSFYGYT
TRBJ1-1	TRBV5-4	ASSSQGIGAF
TRBJ1-2	TRBV19	ASRPGQGFTNYGYT
TRBJ2-7	TRBV7-2	ASSLTSGSAAEQY
TRBJ2-5	TRBV24-1	ATSTGSAQETQY
TRBJ2-7	TRBV5-5	ASSLEIRGSVEQY
TRBJ1-4	TRBV3-1/TRBV3-2	ASSLRCPKTAHNEKLF
TRBJ1-1	TRBV7-9	ASTSGQGGLGDTEAF
TRBJ2-3	TRBV4-1	ASSRGLAGGSTDTQY
TRBJ1-5	TRBV6-4	ASSDSAHRVFVGNQPQH
TRBJ1-1	TRBV6-6	ASQMTGNTEAF
TRBJ1-3	TRBV3-1/TRBV3-2	ASSPPLGGSLSGNTIY
TRBJ2-2	TRBV20-1	SASEGARVGELF
TRBJ2-7	TRBV5-1	ASSSRLAVQNEQY
TRBJ2-5	TRBV7-2	ASSLVGGGRALETQY
TRBJ2-7	TRBV4-3	ASSQDLDSSSYEQY
TRBJ2-3	TRBV14	ASSLTGGSTQY
TRBJ1-1	TRBV6-5	ASSPWEAVTEAF
TRBJ1-2	TRBV27	ASSGQGKGGYT
TRBJ1-1	TRBV2	ASSGQANTEAF
TRBJ2-2	TRBV7-9	ASSRDVGELF
TRBJ2-3	TRBV28	ASSSQGRRTDTQY
TRBJ1-1	TRBV19	ASSKQANTEAF
TRBJ2-2	TRBV7-8	ASSSPLAGVVDTGELF
TRBJ1-1	TRBV2	ASSQNLYTEAF
TRBJ1-2	TRBV2	ASSPSGTGIYGYT
TRBJ1-2	TRBV7-2	ASRQPTGGGGGYT
TRBJ2-3	TRBV7-3	ASSPGPPASGTDTQY
TRBJ2-3	TRBV4-1	ATASLPIDTDTQY
TRBJ1-1	TRBV7-9	ASRTDLNTEAF
TRBJ2-7	TRBV3-1/TRBV3-2	ASSQSGGAAYEQY
TRBJ1-5	TRBV18	ASSPRDSRNQPQH
TRBJ1-1	TRBV11-2	ASSLGRVPRAF
TRBJ1-5	TRBV2	ASLRDRGWENQPQH
TRBJ1-2	TRBV7-9	ASSLALGGQSGYT
TRBJ2-7	TRBV18	ASSQGQGYEQY
TRBJ2-7	TRBV2	ASKSGAVSYEQY
TRBJ1-6	TRBV29-1	SVTEQGSDSPLH
TRBJ1-2	TRBV7-2	ASSPATGLYGYT
TRBJ2-3	TRBV30	AWSVGTGSTDTQY
TRBJ1-2	TRBV30	AWSAGTAGIL
TRBJ2-3	TRBV7-8	ASSLERAGLRDTQY
TRBJ2-3	TRBV12-2	ASRHERTDTQY
TRBJ1-6	TRBV4-1	ASSHEGTGRSPLH
TRBJ1-5	TRBV7-6	ASSPRQGGNQPQH
TRBJ1-5	TRBV4-1	ASSFRQGKDQPQH
TRBJ2-7	TRBV4-2	ASSQTSGSAYEQY
TRBJ1-2	TRBV4-1	ASSQGGLIGYGYT
TRBJ1-5	TRBV28	ASTRGDYSNQPQH
TRBJ1-5	TRBV28	ASSLSGNSNQPQH
TRBJ1-2	TRBV28	ASSQDRDYGYT
TRBJ2-1	TRBV24-1	ATSDPVYNEQF
TRBJ2-4	TRBV15	ATSRLDRGRNIQY